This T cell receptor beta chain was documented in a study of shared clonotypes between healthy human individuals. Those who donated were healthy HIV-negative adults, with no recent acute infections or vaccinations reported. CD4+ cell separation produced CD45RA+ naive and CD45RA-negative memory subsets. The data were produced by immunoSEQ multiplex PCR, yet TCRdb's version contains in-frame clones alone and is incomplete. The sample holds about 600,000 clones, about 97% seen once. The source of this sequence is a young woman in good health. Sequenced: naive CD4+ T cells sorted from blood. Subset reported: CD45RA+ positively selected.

The CDR3 loop is CASSETGPPATKNIQYF. The CDR3 nucleotides are TGTGCCAGCAGTGAGACGGGACCCCCTGCCACCAAAAACATTCAGTACTTC. The rearrangement joins TRBV27 to TRBJ2-4, with D perhaps being TRBD1 or TRBD2 (5 bases each). The V gene lost 5 bases and the J gene lost 2 bases, with 19 bases spanning the gap. This CDR3 has 17 amino acids. CDR1 is MNHEY, CDR2 SMNVEV, per germline (reference sequence).